This passage covers 18 T cell receptor beta chains from one sample sequenced in a study of T cells after yellow fever vaccination. Each CDR3 protein gets one entry after TCRdb re-called the 5' RACE reads with MiXCR. The data hold some 500,000 distinct CDR3 sequences, with approximately 13% observed a single time. The sequencing used PBMCs, collected on the day of the yellow fever booster vaccination. Every receptor here comes from a young man who received the YFV17D yellow fever vaccine.

The chain couples TRBV7-2 to TRBJ2-4; a weak D match, TRBD1 (6 bases). The CDR3 runs to 17 residues. From germline, CDR1 is SGHTA and CDR2 FQGNSA. V lost 5 bases and J lost 0, with 17 bases in between. The CDR3, as DNA: TGTGCCAGCAGCCCTCGACAGGTCTTCCTAGCCAAAAACATTCAGTACTTC. This translates into CASSPRQVFLAKNIQYF.

This clonotype has a handful of counts. The V and J genes are TRBV7-2 and TRBJ2-7, with a weak D call TRBD1 (5 bases). The CDR3 runs to 15 residues. V lost 2 bases to trimming and J lost 2 bases, with 13 bases between them. CDR1 SGHTA and CDR2 FQGNSA come from the germline V gene. The CDR3 coding sequence is TGTGCCAGCAGCTTATTTCAGGGTATAACCTACGAGCAGTACTTC. The encoded protein is CASSLFQGITYEQYF. The variable domain in full, completed from reference TRBV7-2 and TRBJ2-7, reads GAGVSQSPSNKVTEKGKDVELRCDPISGHTALYWYRQSLGQGLEFLIYFQGNSAPDKSGLPSDRFSAERTGGSVSTLTIQRTQQEDSAVYLCASSLFQGITYEQYFGPGTRLTVT.

This clonotype was observed a handful of times. This chain links TRBV12-3 or TRBV12-4 with TRBJ2-3; D is perhaps TRBD2 (6 bases). Between the trimmed V and J ends, which lost 8 bases and 3 bases, there was a span of 15 bases. The CDR3 has 14 amino acids. CDR3 nucleotide sequence: TGTGCCAGCGAGGAGGGCCTTAGGACAGATACGCAGTATTTT. This gives the protein CASEEGLRTDTQYF.

The V and J genes are TRBV4-3 and TRBJ2-1, with 14 bases identical to TRBD2. The CDR3 extends over 16 amino acids. Trimming at V came to 0 bases and at J to 12 bases, leaving 7 bases not matched to a gene. CDR1 and CDR2 from the germline V gene are LGHNA and YSLEER. The CDR3 loop is CASSQDVGLAGEVQFF. CDR3 DNA sequence: TGCGCCAGCAGCCAAGATGTGGGACTAGCGGGAGAGGTGCAGTTCTTC.

This clonotype was counted at least ten times. The rearrangement links TRBV7-2 to TRBJ2-5; the D gene is possibly TRBD2 (5 bases). V gave up 6 bases and J gave up 2 bases, with 10 bases separating them. This CDR3 has 13 residues. Germline V gene lookup returns CDR1 SGHTA and CDR2 FQGNSA. The DNA of the CDR3 is TGTGCCAGCAGTCCTAGGACTCAAGAGACCCAGTACTTC. Protein sequence: CASSPRTQETQYF.

This clonotype was seen many times. V is TRBV20-1 and J is TRBJ2-7, with a weak D call TRBD2 (5 bases). The CDR3 is made up of 14 amino acids. Germline assignment: CDR1 DFQATT and CDR2 SNEGSKA (reference sequence). The V gene lost 6 bases and the J gene lost 2 bases, with 17 bases spanning the gap. CDR3 sequence (DNA): TGCAGTGCCCCCCCGGCCCCCGGGGCCTACGAGCAGTACTTC. Translating gives CSAPPAPGAYEQYF.

This clonotype has more than one count but fewer than ten. V is TRBV6-2 or TRBV6-3 and J is TRBJ2-2; no reliable D call. V was clipped by 1 base and J by 1 base, with 13 bases between them. CDR1 is MNHEY, CDR2 SVGEGT, per germline. The CDR3 has 17 amino acids. CDR3 residues: CASSYLYRTQNTGELFF. The CDR3 nucleotides are TGTGCCAGCAGTTACTTGTATCGGACCCAGAACACCGGGGAGCTGTTTTTT.

The chain employs TRBV6-1 and TRBJ2-7; D gene unclear. CDR3 length: 14 residues. Trimming stripped 4 bases from V and 4 bases from J, with 14 bases between. Germline assignment: CDR1 MNHNS and CDR2 SASEGT. The chain's CDR3 is CASSGWAGDYEQYF. The CDR3 region has the DNA TGTGCCAGCAGTGGGTGGGCAGGAGATTACGAGCAGTACTTC.

Ten or more counts support this clonotype. CDR3 loop: CASSPRTSSYEQYF. CDR3 in DNA: TGCGCCAGCAGCCCCCGGACTAGCAGTTACGAGCAGTACTTC. The chain uses TRBV5-1 and TRBJ2-7; 8 bases are a match to TRBD2. From germline, CDR1 is SGHRS and CDR2 YFSETQ. V was clipped by 4 bases and J by 4 bases; unmatched bases: 7. CDR3 length equals 14 residues.

This clonotype was seen ten or more times. The V call is TRBV19, the J call TRBJ1-4, with TRBD1 as a possible D gene (5 bases). CDR3 length equals 15 residues. Deletions cut 5 bases from V and 4 bases from J, with 14 bases between. Looked up from germline, CDR1 is LNHDA and CDR2 is SQIVND (reference sequence). The CDR3 nucleotides read TGTGCCAGTAGTCCCGGACAATCGCGTAATGAAAAACTGTTTTTT. This encodes CASSPGQSRNEKLFF.

The V call is TRBV6-1, the J call TRBJ2-1; a weak D match, TRBD1 (6 bases). The CDR3 spans 14 residues. Trimming removed 7 bases at V and 1 base at J, with 11 bases between. CDR1 is MNHNS and CDR2 is SASEGT in the germline V gene. CDR3 nucleotide sequence: TGTGCCAGCAATCAGGGGTCGTCCTACAATGAGCAGTTCTTC. Residues: CASNQGSSYNEQFF.

The genes are TRBV4-3 and TRBJ2-7; D perhaps matches TRBD2 (5 bases). CDR1 LGHNA and CDR2 YSLEER come from the germline V gene. With 0 bases removed from V and 5 bases from J, the gap between germline ends came to 17 bases. This CDR3 comprises 16 residues. In DNA form, the CDR3 reads TGCGCCAGCAGCCAAGATTGGGAGACGGTATGGGACGAGCAGTACTTC. This gives the protein CASSQDWETVWDEQYF.

This clonotype was picked up a small number of times. J is TRBJ2-7 and V is TRBV4-3; 7 nucleotides agree with TRBD1. The germline CDR1 and CDR2 sequences are LGHNA and YSLEER. V shed 0 bases, J shed 0 bases, and the junction held 5 bases outside the gene matches. This CDR3 comprises 16 residues. Written as DNA, the CDR3 is TGCGCCAGCAGCCAAGAATACAGGGGACACTCCTACGAGCAGTACTTC. This gives the protein CASSQEYRGHSYEQYF.

This clonotype showed up many times. The V gene is TRBV14, the J gene TRBJ2-1, with TRBD2 as a possible D gene (6 bases). The CDR3 contains 13 residues. CDR1 and CDR2 from the germline V gene are SGHDN and FVKESK. Trimming cost V 4 bases and J 11 bases, with 15 bases left between them. The CDR3 loop is CASSLEGAFKQFF. Here the CDR3 DNA reads TGTGCCAGCAGCCTGGAGGGAGCGTTTAAGCAGTTCTTC.

The chain has TRBV15 and TRBJ2-7, with D perhaps matching TRBD2 (5 bases). Germline-derived CDR1 and CDR2 are LNHNV and YYDKDF (reference sequence). This CDR3 is 13 amino acids long. V lost 7 bases and J lost 3, with 13 bases in between. Written as DNA, the CDR3 is TGTGCCACCAATAACGGACGGGACTACGAGCAGTACTTC. Translated: CATNNGRDYEQYF.

Only a few counts were recorded for this clonotype. The chain uses TRBV18 and TRBJ1-1; D gene unclear. V dropped 5 bases and J dropped 3 bases, with 13 bases sitting between them. Germline V gene data show CDR1 as KGHSH and CDR2 as LQKENI. The CDR3 consists of 14 residues. The CDR3 DNA reads as TGTGCCAGCTCATTATTGAAGGGCGACACTGAAGCTTTCTTT. Translation: CASSLLKGDTEAFF.

The table lists this clonotype with a few counts. The chain is built from TRBV29-1 and TRBJ2-5; possible D gene TRBD1, 6 bases. The CDR3 length is 13 residues. Trimming took 6 bases from V and 2 from J, leaving 13 bases between them. Germline V CDR1 and CDR2: SQVTM, ANQGSEA. The CDR3 protein is CSVGGQGQETQYF. DNA for the CDR3: TGCAGCGTAGGCGGGCAGGGGCAAGAGACCCAGTACTTC.

The chain has TRBV20-1 and TRBJ2-7, with TRBD2 identical over 12 bases. The germline CDR1 and CDR2 sequences are DFQATT and SNEGSKA (reference sequence). J lost 0 bases, V lost 6 bases, and 3 bases had no gene match. The length of the CDR3 is 14 residues. CDR3 coding DNA: TGCAGTGCCAAACTAGCGGGGGGCTCCTACGAGCAGTACTTC. This sequence encodes CSAKLAGGSYEQYF.